The 10 T cell receptor beta chains given below trace back to one sample, sequenced in a study of blood T cell repertoires in COVID-19. Profiling relied on immunoSEQ multiplex PCR, and the TCRdb table lists in-frame clones only, not all of them. The sample yields just over 300,000 clones, under 90% seen once. Material for sequencing was PBMCs or T cells enriched from blood (not recorded which). The receptors originated from a man aged 30 to 39 who had recovered from COVID-19.

This chain joins TRBV12-3 or TRBV12-4 and TRBJ1-2; TRBD1 might be the D (6 bases). The CDR3 has 13 amino acids. Trimming removed 2 bases at V and 4 bases at J, with 8 bases between. CDR3 loop: CASSLRTVYGYTF. The CDR3, as DNA: TGTGCCAGCAGTTTAAGGACAGTCTATGGCTACACCTTC.

The chain joins TRBV28 to TRBJ1-2; 7 bases align to TRBD1. The CDR3 is made up of 15 amino acids. Germline-derived CDR1 and CDR2 are MDHEN and SYDVKM. The junction had 11 bases not matched to a gene; V was cut back by 6 bases and J by 4 bases. CDR3 region: CASRTGTGKAYGYTF. The CDR3 DNA follows: TGTGCCAGCAGGACAGGGACTGGGAAAGCCTATGGCTACACCTTC.

In regard to this clone: Different DNA sequences within this sample yield the same CDR3. This chain joins TRBV5-1 and TRBJ1-1, with a tentative D call TRBD1 (6 bases). This CDR3 contains 12 residues. The V and J ends lost 4 bases and 6 bases respectively, with 10 bases between them. In germline, CDR1 is SGHRS, CDR2 YFSETQ. In DNA, the CDR3 is TGCGCCAGCAGCCTACAGGGTTCTGAAGCTTTCTTT. It encodes CASSLQGSEAFF.

V is TRBV6-1 and J is TRBJ2-1; D ambiguous. Trimming pared 2 bases from V and 4 bases from J, leaving 15 bases between. This CDR3 is 16 amino acids long. The germline CDR1 and CDR2 sequences are MNHNS and SASEGT. CDR3 DNA sequence: TGTGCCAGCAGTGAAAGCCGGGTGAAAATTTACAATGAGCAGTTCTTC. Protein: CASSESRVKIYNEQFF.

The chain employs TRBV21-1 and TRBJ2-1; no DNA check was done on the table's D call, TRBD1. TRBV21-1 is a known pseudogene. The CDR3 has 15 amino acids. The CDR3 sequence: CASRVTGRGRFEQFF. The CDR3 nucleotides are TGTGCCAGCAGAGTGACGGGCAGGGGGCGTTTTGAGCAGTTCTTC.

V usage is TRBV11-3 and J usage is TRBJ2-5; D gene unclear. Germline V gives CDR1 SGHNT, CDR2 YENEEA. Trimming took off 1 base at V and 5 bases at J, with 8 bases between the two ends. CDR3 length: 13 residues. The CDR3 here is CASSLAGFETQYF. In DNA form, the CDR3 reads TGTGCCAGCAGCTTAGCAGGATTTGAGACCCAGTACTTC.

This rearrangement joins TRBV4-2 to TRBJ1-3, with D uncertain. The V and J ends lost 0 bases and 0 bases respectively, with 12 bases between them. The germline V gene has CDR1 LGHNA and CDR2 YNFKEQ. The CDR3 consists of 17 residues. Written as DNA, the CDR3 is TGTGCCAGCAGCCAAGATAAGGTGAGCGGCTCTGGAAACACCATATATTTT. Translation: CASSQDKVSGSGNTIYF.

The chain is built from TRBV5-4 and TRBJ1-2; D may be TRBD1 (5 bases). The CDR3 spans 14 residues. CDR1 SGHNT and CDR2 YYREEE come from the germline V gene (reference sequence). Trimming removed 4 bases from V and 3 bases from J, with 13 bases in between. As DNA, the CDR3 is TGTGCCAGCAGCGGGGGAGGTCAGGACTATGGCTACACCTTC. Amino acids: CASSGGGQDYGYTF.

The chain combines TRBV5-1 with TRBJ1-4; D is unclear. In germline, CDR1 is SGHRS, CDR2 YFSETQ. The CDR3 extends over 15 amino acids. Between the trimmed V and J ends, which lost 4 bases and 8 bases, there was a span of 18 bases. CDR3 amino acids: CASSPAVSGEEKLFF. The CDR3 DNA reads TGCGCCAGCAGCCCCGCCGTAAGCGGGGAGGAAAAACTGTTTTTT.

The chain has TRBV6-5 and TRBJ2-3; TRBD2 matches at 8 bases. Unmatched junction bases numbered 10, after V lost 8 bases and J lost 3 bases. Looked up from germline, CDR1 is MNHEY and CDR2 is SVGAGI. The CDR3 runs to 15 residues. The CDR3 DNA sequence: TGTGCCAGCTACGATATGGGGACTAGAACAGATACGCAGTATTTT. It yields the protein CASYDMGTRTDTQYF.